A single T cell receptor (beta chain) is shown here with its context. The sample is drawn from a study of T cell changes during pregnancy in multiple sclerosis. Data came from immunoSEQ multiplex PCR; TCRdb stores just in-frame clones and leaves some out. This table has about 57,000 clones, about 91% appearing once. The clonotype comes from a female donor in good health, enrolled as a control in a pregnancy study. The material sequenced was peripheral blood, taken after pregnancy.

The CDR3 sequence is CASSVGGTGRYGYTF. The CDR3 region has the DNA TGTGCCAGCAGCGTAGGAGGGACAGGGCGCTATGGCTACACCTTC. The V call is TRBV9, the J call TRBJ1-2; 9 bases agree with TRBD1. Unmatched junction bases numbered 4, after V lost 0 bases and J lost 4 bases. Germline loops: CDR1 SGDLS, CDR2 YYNGEE. The CDR3 runs 15 residues.